These T cell receptor beta chains were read from a single sample in a study of blood T cell repertoires in COVID-19. Some clones are missing from TCRdb's copy, which holds only in-frame ones; the method was immunoSEQ multiplex PCR. The data hold about 150,000 clones, with 70% to 90% observed a single time. Sample: peripheral blood. All receptors derive from a woman in her 70s with acute or convalescent COVID-19. The CDR3 runs from the conserved cysteine through the conserved F or W. D genes are given only for firm matches. Not all rows give a size; the values are once, few, many and, for expanded clones, a class.

TRBJ2-7,NA,NA,13,TRBV27,CASSSDTRYEQYF,TGTGCCAGCAGTTCGGACACGCGCTACGAGCAGTACTTC
TRBJ1-5,NA,NA,15,TRBV4-1,CASSGITGIGQPQHF,TGCGCCAGCAGCGGTATAACAGGGATAGGGCAGCCCCAGCATTTT
TRBJ2-5,NA,NA,13,TRBV9,CASSVGIQETQYF,TGTGCCAGCAGCGTAGGTATCCAAGAGACCCAGTACTTC
TRBJ1-3,TRBD1,NA,17,TRBV27,CASSADRGPLSGNTIYF,TGTGCCAGCAGTGCCGACAGGGGGCCTCTCTCTGGAAACACCATATATTTT
TRBJ1-2,NA,NA,13,TRBV6-5,CASTETGFYGYTF,TGTGCCAGCACCGAAACAGGGTTCTATGGCTACACCTTC
TRBJ2-7,TRBD1,NA,18,TRBV5-6,CASSFYRPGTGARNEQYF,TGTGCCAGCAGCTTCTACCGTCCCGGGACAGGGGCTAGAAACGAGCAGTACTTC
TRBJ1-1,TRBD1,NA,16,TRBV5-1,CASSLADRGWNTEAFF,TGCGCCAGCAGCTTGGCCGACAGGGGGTGGAACACTGAAGCTTTCTTT
TRBJ1-6,TRBD1,NA,14,TRBV5-6,CASSWGTANSPLHF,TGTGCCAGCAGCTGGGGGACAGCAAATTCACCCCTCCACTTT
TRBJ2-7,TRBD2,NA,13,TRBV10-2,CATRLAGTYEQYF,TGCGCCACTCGACTAGCGGGAACCTACGAGCAGTACTTC
TRBJ1-2,TRBD1,NA,13,TRBV28,CASISGQNYGYTF,TGTGCCAGCATTTCGGGACAGAACTATGGCTACACCTTC
TRBJ1-3,NA,NA,16,TRBV19,CASSIQTGSSGNTIYF,TGTGCCAGTAGTATCCAAACAGGGTCGTCTGGAAACACCATATATTTT
TRBJ1-1,TRBD1,once,15,TRBV4-1,CASSQDNRGRTEAFF,TGCGCCAGCAGCCAAGATAACAGGGGGCGAACTGAAGCTTTCTTT
TRBJ2-5,NA,NA,15,TRBV21-1,CASSKDKGQGETQYF,TGTGCCAGCAGCAAAGATAAGGGACAGGGGGAGACCCAGTACTTC
TRBJ2-7,TRBD1,NA,16,TRBV10-3,CAISGDRGLSSYEQYF,TGTGCCATCAGTGGAGACAGGGGGCTTAGCTCCTACGAGCAGTACTTC
TRBJ1-1,TRBD1,NA,15,TRBV7-9,CASSLGGRDRIEAFF,TGTGCCAGCAGCTTAGGGGGTCGGGACAGAATCGAAGCTTTCTTT
TRBJ1-1,NA,NA,11,TRBV20-1,CSARGRLVAFF,TGCAGTGCTAGGGGCAGGTTGGTAGCTTTCTTT
TRBJ2-5,TRBD1,NA,16,TRBV9,CASSVGDRGQGETQYF,TGTGCCAGCAGCGTAGGAGACAGGGGGCAGGGAGAGACCCAGTACTTC
TRBJ2-1,NA,NA,16,TRBV9,CASSVGPGGFYNEQFF,TGTGCCAGCAGCGTAGGGCCAGGTGGTTTCTACAATGAGCAGTTCTTC
TRBJ1-1,TRBD1,NA,16,TRBV14,CASSQGSWTGGQFAFF,TGTGCCAGCAGCCAAGGATCCTGGACAGGGGGCCAGTTTGCTTTCTTT
TRBJ1-1,NA,NA,13,TRBV29-1,CSANRGRAGAAFF,TGCAGCGCTAATCGAGGCAGGGCGGGGGCAGCTTTCTTT
TRBJ1-5,NA,NA,13,TRBV28,CATTSGSYQPQHF,TGTGCCACTACATCAGGATCCTATCAGCCCCAGCATTTT
TRBJ2-7,TRBD1,NA,14,TRBV6-5,CASKTDRVPYEQYF,TGTGCCAGCAAAACGGACAGGGTACCCTACGAGCAGTACTTC
TRBJ2-5,NA,NA,16,TRBV21-1,CASSKRGLSYQETQYF,TGTGCCAGCAGCAAGCGGGGCTTGTCGTACCAAGAGACCCAGTACTTC
TRBJ2-3,TRBD2,NA,20,TRBV3-1/TRBV3-2,CASSQALLAGGTDSTDTQYF,TGTGCCAGCAGCCAAGCCTTGCTAGCGGGGGGGACAGATAGCACAGATACGCAGTATTTT
TRBJ2-1,TRBD2,few,15,TRBV7-2,CASSPSDLSGGPSFF,TGTGCCAGCAGCCCCTCTGATTTAAGCGGGGGGCCTTCGTTCTTC
TRBJ1-5,NA,few,13,TRBV18,CASSPQSYQPQHF,TGTGCCAGCTCACCACAGAGTTATCAGCCCCAGCATTTT
TRBJ1-2,TRBD1,NA,14,TRBV6-5,CASILSGTGGVYTF,TGTGCCAGCATTCTGTCCGGGACAGGGGGCGTCTACACCTTC
TRBJ1-2,NA,few,12,TRBV5-5,CASSSDSYGYTF,TGTGCCAGCAGCTCAGACAGCTATGGCTACACCTTC
TRBJ1-1,NA,NA,11,TRBV19,CASREDTEAFF,TGTGCCAGTAGGGAGGACACTGAAGCTTTCTTT
TRBJ1-1,TRBD1,NA,13,TRBV19,CASSRSDREKAFF,TGTGCCAGTAGTCGTTCGGACAGGGAGAAAGCTTTCTTT
TRBJ1-1,TRBD1,NA,12,TRBV15,CATSRKQGKAFF,TGTGCCACCAGCAGGAAACAGGGGAAGGCTTTCTTT
TRBJ1-1,TRBD1,few,15,TRBV18,CASSLTGEGNTEAFF,TGTGCCAGCTCACTGACAGGGGAAGGGAACACTGAAGCTTTCTTT
TRBJ1-2,NA,NA,14,TRBV5-5,CASSLGQPNYGYTF,TGTGCCAGCAGCTTGGGACAGCCTAACTATGGCTACACCTTC
TRBJ2-7,TRBD1,NA,15,TRBV24-1,CATSDSGQGSDEQYF,TGTGCCACCAGTGATTCGGGACAGGGGAGCGACGAGCAGTACTTC